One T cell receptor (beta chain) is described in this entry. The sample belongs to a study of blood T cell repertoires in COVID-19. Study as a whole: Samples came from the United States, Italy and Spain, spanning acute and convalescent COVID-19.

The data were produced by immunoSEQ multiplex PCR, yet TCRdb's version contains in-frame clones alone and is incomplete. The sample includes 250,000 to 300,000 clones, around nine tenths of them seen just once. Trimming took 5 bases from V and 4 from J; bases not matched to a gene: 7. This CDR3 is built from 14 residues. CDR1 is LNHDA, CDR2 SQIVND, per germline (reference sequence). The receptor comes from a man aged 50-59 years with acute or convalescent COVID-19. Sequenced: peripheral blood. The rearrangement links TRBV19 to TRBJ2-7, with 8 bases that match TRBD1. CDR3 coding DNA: TGTGCCAGTAGTCCCCAGGGGGCGCGGTACGAGCAGTACTTC. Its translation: CASSPQGARYEQYF.